This T cell receptor (beta chain) was recovered during a study of Ad26.COV2.S vaccination and SARS-CoV-2 variants. The wider study: The donor participated in the COV1001 trial, in its Ad26.COV2.S arm. Study-wide results and caveats: Similar non-spike TCR breadth was observed in recipients of vaccine and of placebo. Placebo recipients had lower spike-specific TCR breadth than vaccine recipients.

Sample treatment: about 20 received Ad26.COV2.S at low or high dose, single or two shots; about 5 received placebo; per-sample allocation not given. It was on day 63 after the first vaccine or placebo injection that samples were taken. Regarding this clone: Its antigen is not known.

Repertoires were generated with immunoSEQ multiplex PCR, while TCRdb's copy carries only in-frame clones and drops some. The sample includes over 450,000 clones, roughly nine tenths of them seen just once. Trimming left V 3 bases short and J 8 bases short, with 15 bases between. The CDR3 has 14 amino acids. From germline, CDR1 is SGDLS and CDR2 YYNGEE. The sample was peripheral blood, taken in a trial of Ad26.COV2.S vaccine versus placebo. The receptor's source is a person aged 18-60 years who received the Ad26.COV2.S COVID-19 vaccine or a placebo. The chain joins TRBV9 to TRBJ2-1, with a weak D call TRBD1 (6 bases). This CDR3 reads CASSATGPRHEQFF. In DNA form, the CDR3 reads TGTGCCAGCAGCGCAACAGGGCCTAGACATGAGCAGTTCTTC.